Listed here is a single TCR beta chain. Its antigen is undetermined. The sample comes from a study of shared clonotypes between healthy human individuals. General study points: The donor pool, a small one, limited the genetic and exposure-history diversity represented. Clonotype sharing across donors was expected to vary with sequencing depth.

The CDR3 is 12 residues long. The germline V and J ends were trimmed by 6 bases and 0 bases, with 3 bases remaining between them. Germline V gene lookup returns CDR1 LNHDA and CDR2 SQIVND (reference sequence). Each sample came from a Caucasian adult donor living in Nashville, Tennessee. The repertoire was sequenced with immunoSEQ multiplex PCR; TCRdb's copy has only in-frame clones and lacks some. The repertoire consists of over 400,000 clones, with 70% to 80% occurring once and the leading ten covering 12%. V usage is TRBV19 and J usage is TRBJ1-5; D gene uncertain. What was sequenced was PBMCs. The receptor's source is a woman between 35 and 50 years old in good health. Some clones in this sample may be carry-over from other donors' samples. The CDR3 bases are TGTGCCAGTAGCCATAGCAATCAGCCCCAGCATTTT. Its translation: CASSHSNQPQHF.